This T cell receptor (beta chain) came from a study of T cell clonality in common variable immunodeficiency. Study findings and constraints: CVID subjects shared fewer TCRbeta clones than healthy controls did. Fewer deletions and N-nucleotide insertions were reportedly seen in common variable immunodeficiency TCR beta sequences.

Here immunoSEQ multiplex PCR was the method, and the copy in TCRdb shows in-frame clones only, minus some. This record lists tens of thousands of clones, none seen once only, and the top ten clones contain 10%. This clone was seen ten or more times. Its antigen is undetermined. The read terminates 3 residues before the CDR3 end, so the remaining end is supplied by the germline J gene. The CDR3 totals 18 residues. The germline V and J ends were trimmed by 3 bases and 1 base, with 21 bases remaining between them. Germline V CDR1 and CDR2: LNHNV, YYDKDF (reference sequence). The origin of this receptor is a person aged 18-70 years in good health. Sequencing was performed on peripheral blood mononuclear cells. The chain joins TRBV15 to TRBJ1-1; tentatively, D is TRBD1 (6 bases). The CDR3 bases that were read are TGTGCCACCAGCAGGGGGGCGGGATTAAGGTCTGAGAACACTGAA. This gives the protein CATSRGAGLRSENTE. The whole CDR3 sequence reads CATSRGAGLRSENTEAFF.